The entry below gives a single TCR beta chain sequence along with its context. The target antigen is unknown. Unexposed donor CD4+ T cells date from about 2011-2019, before the COVID-19 pandemic. Isolation of CD4+ T cells took place after nine to ten days in culture. Unexposed-donor CD4+ T cells were probed with SARS-CoV-2 S/N and four cold-coronavirus spikes, cells permitting. The data originate from a study of CD4 T cells in relation to SARS-CoV-2 and coronaviruses. Study overall: TCR beta CDR3s were sequenced after approximately nine-day antigen culture of PBMCs.

Trimming took off 4 bases at V and 1 base at J, with 10 bases between the two ends. The germline V gene has CDR1 GTSNPN and CDR2 SVGIG (reference sequence). This CDR3 is 13 amino acids long. Libraries were prepared by immunoSEQ multiplex PCR; TCRdb keeps only in-frame clonotypes and omits some of them. The sample comprises about 15,000 clones, approximately 73% of which are singletons, and 20% to 30% rests with the top ten. Broader study findings: Each donor contributed either pre-pandemic or post-infection samples, not both.

V and J are TRBV30 and TRBJ1-1; D is unclear. The sample taken for sequencing was CD4+ T cells from PBMCs, cultured in vitro. The receptor was isolated from a human donor in good health. The chain's CDR3 is CAWTFSENTEAFF. In nucleotides, the CDR3 is TGTGCCTGGACCTTTTCCGAGAACACTGAAGCTTTCTTT.